The rows below give T cell receptor beta chains drawn from one sample of a study of vaccination and CD4 T cells after COVID-19. TCRdb called the PCR reads again in MiXCR, with one record for every CDR3 protein. Of approximately 9,600 distinct CDR3 sequences detected, about 30% appear once; the ten largest clones hold roughly 13%. These receptors' targets are unknown. What was sequenced was CD4+ T cells from blood, cultured in vitro. These receptors all come from a human donor in good health. Both conserved end residues are trimmed from each CDR3. Expanded clones are given a class, and other clones once, few, many or no size at all.

SAKLAGGPPDTQY	few	TRBV20-1	TRBJ2-3
ASSEWGSGTEAF	medium-sized	TRBV2	TRBJ1-1
ASSVPGDANYGYT	.	TRBV6-2/TRBV6-3	TRBJ1-2
ASSYPGLAGVNEQF	.	TRBV6-5	TRBJ2-1
AIRPSGESTDTQY	.	TRBV10-3	TRBJ2-3
ASSSETGYQETQY	.	TRBV28	TRBJ2-5
ASTAGDLETQY	.	TRBV28	TRBJ2-5
ASSPWGTGYEQY	few	TRBV14	TRBJ2-7
SARDWKGETQY	medium-sized	TRBV20-1	TRBJ2-5
SAQTGLAGGFEQF	few	TRBV20-1	TRBJ2-1
ASSQWGGGEQY	.	TRBV4-3	TRBJ2-7
SARGREETNQPQH	.	TRBV20-1	TRBJ1-5
ASSEYLDRGLWYGETQY	.	TRBV25-1	TRBJ2-5
ASGVRNEQF	.	TRBV28	TRBJ2-1
ASSDGHTYEQY	.	TRBV6-1	TRBJ2-7
ASSHRTSGSYEQY	.	TRBV4-3	TRBJ2-7
ASSVGQGGYT	few	TRBV19	TRBJ1-2
AVHRDRSRTEAF	medium-sized	TRBV27	TRBJ1-1
ASSLDIGEQF	few	TRBV7-8	TRBJ2-1
ASSKATGTITSPLH	few	TRBV6-2/TRBV6-3	TRBJ1-6
ASSYSAGGSTDTQY	.	TRBV6-2/TRBV6-3	TRBJ2-3
ASSELGTSGTAYEQY	.	TRBV6-1	TRBJ2-7
ASSPSDRDEQY	few	TRBV6-1	TRBJ2-7
ASSLPPRLAGFRNEQF	few	TRBV7-9	TRBJ2-1
AVGSSYNSPLH	medium-sized	TRBV28	TRBJ1-6
ASSPGNLGQF	.	TRBV6-1	TRBJ2-1
ASEDRGGNTIY	.	TRBV19	TRBJ1-3
SASTYVSEKLF	.	TRBV20-1	TRBJ1-4
ASSTENRGEKLF	.	TRBV27	TRBJ1-4
ASRDRSYGYT	few	TRBV6-1	TRBJ1-2
SARDTDSLSYEQY	.	TRBV20-1	TRBJ2-7
AISQTGNTEAF	.	TRBV10-3	TRBJ1-1
AHGSSYNSPLH	.	TRBV28	TRBJ1-6
ASSGSPGRGLYGYT	few	TRBV28	TRBJ1-2
ASEGGVVGANVLT	.	TRBV7-9	TRBJ2-6
ASSLGGPNQPQH	.	TRBV27	TRBJ1-5
ASSEFGPSPH	few	TRBV25-1	TRBJ2-7
AWQIGNQPQH	.	TRBV30	TRBJ1-5
AWSPGQGVTYEQY	.	TRBV30	TRBJ2-7
SAVHPAGGPSDTQY	few	TRBV20-1	TRBJ2-3
ATSDTDPPREQY	.	TRBV24-1	TRBJ2-7
SARVVLAGSYEQY	.	TRBV20-1	TRBJ2-7